Below, 30 T cell receptor beta chains from the same sample are listed, as sequenced in a study of cytomegalovirus exposure and HLA in healthy donors. Only in-frame clones appear in the TCRdb table, and some are missing; sequencing was by immunoSEQ multiplex PCR. Seen here are tens of thousands of clones, 91% observed once, and the top ten hold roughly 3.1%. The specimen was PBMCs. These receptor sequences come from a man between 18 and 29 years old in good health and CMV-seronegative.

V usage is TRBV6-4 and J usage is TRBJ2-2; D possibly corresponds to TRBD2 (6 bases). This CDR3 comprises 14 residues. Deletions cut 6 bases from V and 7 bases from J, with 15 bases between. CDR1 is MRHNA, CDR2 SNTAGT, per germline. CDR3 sequence (DNA): TGTGCCAGCAGCGCCTTAAGCGGGTTCGGGGAGCTGTTTTTT. Translating gives CASSALSGFGELFF.

V and J are TRBV29-1 and TRBJ2-5, with D perhaps matching TRBD1 (6 bases). The CDR3 has 12 amino acids. The V and J ends lost 5 bases and 2 bases respectively, with 9 bases between them. The germline V gene has CDR1 SQVTM and CDR2 ANQGSEA. The CDR3 DNA sequence: TGCAGCGTTATTCAGGGGCAAGAGACCCAGTACTTC. This translates into CSVIQGQETQYF.

The chain is built from TRBV28 and TRBJ1-4; D is possibly TRBD1 (5 bases). V was cut by 0 bases and J by 8 bases, with 16 bases left in between. Germline V gene sequence: CDR1 MDHEN, CDR2 SYDVKM. The CDR3 sequence is 16 residues long. CDR3 in amino acids: CASSLWPGGMKEKLFF. The CDR3 region has the DNA TGTGCCAGCAGTTTATGGCCGGGGGGGATGAAAGAAAAACTGTTTTTT.

This chain uses TRBV4-2 with TRBJ2-2; 11 bases match TRBD2. Per germline, CDR1 LGHNA and CDR2 YNFKEQ. With 4 bases clipped from V and 4 bases from J, the junction kept 8 bases outside the gene matches. The CDR3 spans 17 residues. The CDR3 region has the DNA TGTGCCAGCAGCCGAGATGGGACTAGCGGTATCACCGGGGAGCTGTTTTTT. This codes for CASSRDGTSGITGELFF.

The genes are TRBV7-3 and TRBJ2-1; 11 nucleotides align to TRBD2. The CDR3 is 16 amino acids. V shed 5 bases and J 1 base; nucleotides not matched to a gene: 4. Germline CDR1 and CDR2: SGHTA and FQGTGA. The DNA of the CDR3 is TGTGCCAGCAGCCCTAGCGGGAGGCCATCCTACAATGAGCAGTTCTTC. Encoded protein: CASSPSGRPSYNEQFF. Filled out from reference TRBV7-3 and TRBJ2-1, the complete variable domain reads GAGVSQTPSNKVTEKGKYVELRCDPISGHTALYWYRQSLGQGPEFLIYFQGTGAADDSGLPNDRFFAVRPEGSVSTLKIQRTERGDSAVYLCASSPSGRPSYNEQFFGPGTRLTVL.

The genes are TRBV28 and TRBJ2-7; possibly TRBD2 for D (7 bases). CDR3 length equals 15 residues. Trimming took 5 bases from V and 7 from J, leaving 21 bases between them. CDR1 and CDR2 from the germline V gene are MDHEN and SYDVKM. Here the CDR3 reads CASSTPGGRTGEQYF. CDR3 in DNA: TGTGCCAGCAGTACTCCCGGGGGGCGAACGGGGGAGCAGTACTTC.

The rearrangement joins TRBV6-1 to TRBJ2-5, with D possibly TRBD1 on 5 matching bases. The V gene's germline CDR1 is MNHNS and CDR2 SASEGT. The CDR3 is 15 amino acids. V gave up 2 bases and J gave up 2 bases, with 12 bases separating them. CDR3 coding DNA: TGTGCCAGCAGTGAACAGACAGCTACGCAAGAGACCCAGTACTTC. Its translation is CASSEQTATQETQYF.

The chain combines TRBV20-1 with TRBJ2-7; D remains unclear. The germline V gene encodes CDR1 DFQATT and CDR2 SNEGSKA (reference sequence). V was trimmed by 3 bases and J by 5 bases, leaving 8 bases between them. This CDR3 is 11 amino acids long. The CDR3 DNA follows: TGCAGTGCTAGGAGCGTCCACGAGCAGTACTTC. Its protein product is CSARSVHEQYF.

The rearrangement uses TRBV23-1 and TRBJ1-4; D uncertain. TRBV23-1 belongs to the ORF category, with a function that is uncertain. The CDR3 totals 10 residues. V lost 2 bases to trimming and J lost 11 bases, with 3 bases between them. As DNA, the CDR3 is TGCGCCAGCAGTCAACCGAAACTGTTTTTT. Translating it yields CASSQPKLFF.

The chain employs TRBV9 and TRBJ2-5; 15 bases agree with TRBD2. This CDR3 has 16 amino acids. The germline V gene has CDR1 SGDLS and CDR2 YYNGEE. Trimming took 5 bases from V and 5 from J; bases not matched to a gene: 7. CDR3 region: CASRAGLAGGPETQYF. CDR3 DNA sequence: TGTGCCAGCAGAGCTGGACTAGCGGGAGGGCCGGAGACCCAGTACTTC.

This chain uses TRBV6-4 with TRBJ2-3; TRBD2 matches at 7 bases. Looked up from germline, CDR1 is MRHNA and CDR2 is SNTAGT. With V trimmed by 4 bases and J by 3 bases, 4 bases remained unmatched. The CDR3 sequence is 14 residues long. The CDR3 here is CASSGGSGTDTQYF. In DNA form, the CDR3 reads TGTGCCAGCAGTGGCGGGAGCGGGACAGATACGCAGTATTTT.

V is TRBV7-9 and J is TRBJ2-7, with TRBD2 as a possible D gene (5 bases). Germline loops: CDR1 SEHNR, CDR2 FQNEAQ (reference sequence). V dropped 5 bases and J dropped 4 bases, with 15 bases sitting between them. The CDR3 length is 14 residues. CDR3 residues: CASSPEGLSYEQYF. As DNA, the CDR3 is TGTGCCAGCAGCCCAGAGGGCCTAAGTTACGAGCAGTACTTC.

The rearrangement uses TRBV27 and TRBJ1-1; D is ambiguous. With 3 bases removed from V and 0 bases from J, the gap between germline ends came to 11 bases. The CDR3 is 15 amino acids. CDR1 and CDR2 (germline): MNHEY, SMNVEV (reference sequence). DNA of the CDR3: TGTGCCAGCAGTTTTGGAGGGCTGGTGAACACTGAAGCTTTCTTT. It encodes CASSFGGLVNTEAFF.

The genes are TRBV7-2 and TRBJ2-7; 9 bases are a match to TRBD1. With 4 bases clipped from V and 3 bases from J, the junction kept 10 bases outside the gene matches. This CDR3 has 16 amino acids. The germline CDR1 and CDR2 sequences are SGHTA and FQGNSA. CDR3 sequence reads: CASSSRRTGEVYEQYF. CDR3 DNA: TGTGCCAGCAGCTCCAGACGGACAGGGGAGGTCTACGAGCAGTACTTC. Combining the CDR3 with reference TRBV7-2 and TRBJ2-7 gives the whole variable domain GAGVSQSPSNKVTEKGKDVELRCDPISGHTALYWYRQSLGQGLEFLIYFQGNSAPDKSGLPSDRFSAERTGGSVSTLTIQRTQQEDSAVYLCASSSRRTGEVYEQYFGPGTRLTVT.

The chain carries TRBV5-6 and TRBJ1-1; the match to TRBD1 covers 8 bases. The CDR3 has 14 amino acids. In germline, CDR1 is SGHDT, CDR2 YYEEEE. V was pared by 4 bases and J by 1 base, with 3 bases of the junction left unmatched. The CDR3 sequence is CASSHGQGNTEAFF. CDR3 nucleotides: TGTGCCAGCAGCCACGGACAGGGGAACACTGAAGCTTTCTTT.

The rearrangement links TRBV28 to TRBJ2-1, with 9 bases aligning to TRBD1. CDR1 is MDHEN and CDR2 is SYDVKM in the germline V gene. Losses at the gene ends were 0 bases for V and 15 bases for J; bases not matched to a gene: 3. The length of the CDR3 is 12 residues. CDR3 sequence (DNA): TGTGCCAGCAGTTTATGGGGACAGGGATGGTTCTTC. Residues: CASSLWGQGWFF.

The J gene is TRBJ2-7, the V gene TRBV5-4; TRBD2 aligns across 9 bases. V dropped 4 bases and J dropped 0; count of bases not matched to a gene: 2. The CDR3 length is 14 residues. CDR1 is SGHNT, CDR2 YYREEE, per germline (reference sequence). The CDR3 region is CASSLAGLSYEQYF. The CDR3 DNA sequence: TGTGCCAGCAGCCTAGCGGGGCTCTCCTACGAGCAGTACTTC.

This clone was found once. This sequence joins TRBV6-5 and TRBJ2-6; D is unresolved. Trimming pared 7 bases from V and 0 bases from J, leaving 7 bases between. The CDR3 contains 14 residues. Germline CDR1 is MNHEY and CDR2 is SVGAGI. CDR3 residues: CASILSSGANVLTF. CDR3 DNA sequence: TGTGCCAGCATCTTGAGCTCTGGGGCCAACGTCCTGACTTTC.

With regard to this clone: This sample also contains other DNA sequences that code for the same CDR3. The chain combines TRBV29-1 with TRBJ1-1; TRBD1 agrees at 9 bases. J gave up 1 base and V 6 bases, and 6 bases lay outside the gene matches. The germline V gene encodes CDR1 SQVTM and CDR2 ANQGSEA. The CDR3 extends over 14 amino acids. The CDR3 protein is CSVRTGEGNTEAFF. The CDR3, as DNA: TGCAGCGTGAGGACAGGGGAGGGGAACACTGAAGCTTTCTTT.

The CDR3 sequence is CASSATGFSPRDEQYF. DNA for the CDR3: TGTGCCAGCAGCGCAACAGGGTTTTCTCCCCGAGACGAGCAGTACTTC. The chain uses TRBV7-9 and TRBJ2-7; a possible D gene is TRBD1 (6 bases). This CDR3 contains 16 residues. Germline V gene lookup returns CDR1 SEHNR and CDR2 FQNEAQ (reference sequence). V dropped 5 bases and J dropped 5 bases, with 22 bases sitting between them. Drawing the rest from reference TRBV7-9 and TRBJ2-7, the complete variable domain is DTGVSQNPRHKITKRGQNVTFRCDPISEHNRLYWYRQTLGQGPEFLTYFQNEAQLEKSRLLSDRFSAERPKGSFSTLEIQRTEQGDSAMYLCASSATGFSPRDEQYFGPGTRLTVT.

The rearrangement joins TRBV6-5 to TRBJ1-1; D not resolved. From germline, CDR1 is MNHEY and CDR2 SVGAGI. This CDR3 comprises 15 residues. V dropped 1 base and J dropped 0 bases, with 9 bases sitting between them. The CDR3 spells CASSYFGRMNTEAFF. The CDR3 DNA reads as TGTGCCAGCAGTTACTTTGGCAGAATGAACACTGAAGCTTTCTTT.

The gene calls are TRBV4-1 and TRBJ2-1; TRBD2 matches at 10 bases. After removal of 0 bases from V and 9 bases from J, the junction contained 11 bases not matched to a gene. Looked up from germline, CDR1 is MGHRA and CDR2 is YSYEKL. This CDR3 spans 17 amino acids. CDR3 protein: CASSQDFVASGSFEQFF. CDR3 nucleotides: TGCGCCAGCAGCCAAGATTTCGTGGCTAGCGGGAGTTTTGAGCAGTTCTTC.

The chain is built from TRBV28 and TRBJ2-7, with a tentative D call TRBD2 (6 bases). CDR1 MDHEN and CDR2 SYDVKM come from the germline V gene. V lost 2 bases and J 5 bases, leaving 10 bases between the germline ends. The CDR3 has 13 amino acids. CDR3 sequence: CASSLRESDEQYF. The DNA for the CDR3 is TGTGCCAGCAGTTTACGGGAGTCTGACGAGCAGTACTTC.

The genes are TRBV6-6 and TRBJ2-7, with 8 positions matching TRBD1. CDR1 and CDR2 (germline): MNHNY, SVGAGI (reference sequence). The trim removed 7 bases at V and 0 bases at J, leaving 11 bases unmatched. The CDR3 length is 16 residues. CDR3 DNA: TGTGCCAGCACTGCCGGGACAGGTTTGAGCTCCTACGAGCAGTACTTC. Translating it yields CASTAGTGLSSYEQYF.

V gene TRBV7-2 combines with J gene TRBJ2-7; 13 bases agree with TRBD2. Germline lookup yields CDR1 SGHTA and CDR2 FQGNSA. The V segment lost 5 bases and the J segment 3 bases; nucleotides outside the gene matches: 4. The CDR3 covers 15 residues. The CDR3 protein is CASSLGTSGDYEQYF. Here the CDR3 DNA reads TGTGCCAGCAGCCTCGGGACTAGCGGGGACTACGAGCAGTACTTC.

The rearrangement uses TRBV6-5 and TRBJ1-2, with 9 bases lining up with TRBD1. The CDR3 extends over 14 amino acids. V lost 5 bases and J lost 4; bases outside the gene matches: 5. The germline CDR1 and CDR2 sequences are MNHEY and SVGAGI. The CDR3 spells CASSRQGVIYGYTF. In DNA form, the CDR3 reads TGTGCCAGCAGTCGACAGGGGGTAATCTATGGCTACACCTTC.

The J gene is TRBJ2-7, the V gene TRBV25-1; no clear D. This CDR3 region has 11 residues. Germline values: CDR1 MGHDK, CDR2 SYGVNS. The V end was cut by 4 bases, the J end by 5 bases, with 6 bases between. The CDR3 nucleotides are TGTGCCAGCAGTGTCAGAAACGAGCAGTACTTC. Amino acids: CASSVRNEQYF.

The V call is TRBV28, the J call TRBJ1-4, with 9 bases aligning to TRBD1. V shed 6 bases and J 0 bases; nucleotides not matched to a gene: 5. This CDR3 contains 16 residues. Germline loops: CDR1 MDHEN, CDR2 SYDVKM. CDR3 in DNA: TGTGCCAGCAGCCCGGACAGGGGCCCAACTAATGAAAAACTGTTTTTT. Translation: CASSPDRGPTNEKLFF.

CDR3 residues: CASRQGQGAYGYTF. Written as DNA, the CDR3 is TGTGCCAGCCGACAGGGACAGGGGGCCTATGGCTACACCTTC. This chain links TRBV28 with TRBJ1-2; TRBD1 agrees at 12 bases. The ends lost 8 bases at V and 4 bases at J; junction bases unmatched: 5. In germline, CDR1 is MDHEN, CDR2 SYDVKM. The CDR3 length is 14 residues.

This sequence joins TRBV7-8 and TRBJ1-1; 7 bases are a match to TRBD1. Losses at the gene ends were 5 bases for V and 5 bases for J; bases not matched to a gene: 14. The germline V gene encodes CDR1 SGHVS and CDR2 FQNEAQ. The CDR3 spans 16 residues. The CDR3 DNA is TGTGCCAGCAGCATCCGAATGACAGGGCGCGGGACTGAAGCTTTCTTT. Amino acids: CASSIRMTGRGTEAFF. The full variable domain, its missing parts supplied by reference TRBV7-8 and TRBJ1-1, is GAGVSQSPRYKVAKRGQDVALRCDPISGHVSLFWYQQALGQGPEFLTYFQNEAQLDKSGLPSDRFFAERPEGSVSTLKIQRTQQEDSAVYLCASSIRMTGRGTEAFFGQGTRLTVV.